Included here is one T cell receptor beta chain sequence, with context. This sequence may be a read error, since a much larger clone differs from it by one base. V lost 5 bases and J 0 bases, leaving 9 bases between the germline ends. This CDR3 is 15 amino acids long. From germline, CDR1 is SGHRS and CDR2 YFSETQ. These data come from a study of blood T cells in healthy people across ages. Study overall: Using template switching, researchers captured about one barcoded beta molecule for each two T cells.

With a J-beta primer mix and a sample-barcoded 5' primer, a second PCR ran 7 to 11 cycles. The template-switch adaptor was a 5' adaptor with 12 random nucleotides. It tagged each cDNA molecule. TCRdb re-called the 5' RACE reads through MiXCR, storing one row per CDR3 protein. The profile covers about 650,000 distinct CDR3 sequences, with approximately 52% appearing a single time and approximately 13% taken by the ten largest. Sequenced sample: blood. The chain is built from TRBV5-1 and TRBJ2-6; D is ambiguous. The TCR was taken from a woman aged 80 or over in good health. CDR3 region: CASRMTSSGANVLTF. CDR3 coding DNA: TGCGCCAGCAGGATGACAAGCTCTGGGGCCAACGTCCTGACTTTC.